The 4 T cell receptor gamma chains presented below share a single source sample, sequenced in a study of γδ T cells in repeated Plasmodium falciparum infection. TCRdb repeated clone calling on the multiplex PCR reads with CATT. Here the sample spans 20,000 to 30,000 gamma-chain clones, 2.5% to 3.5% being singletons. Flow sorting of PBMC yielded separate Vgamma9/Vdelta2+ and Vdelta2-negative gammadelta T cell populations for bulk repertoire analysis. Sequenced sample: gamma-delta T cells from blood. The receptors were sampled from a pool of human donors (malaria-infected and uninfected, not separated).

In the case of this clone: TCRdb pairs this DNA with a much larger clone's protein that differs at residue 4, likely a read error; the protein shown was translated from the DNA. The chain recombines TRGV9 with TRGJP. The J gene, absent from TCRdb, was called here by matching the DNA to germline. Trimming took 11 bases from V and 7 from J; bases not matched to a gene: 5. The CDR3 consists of 13 residues. From germline, CDR1 is GITISATS and CDR2 ISYDGTV (reference sequence). CDR3 protein: CASEELGKKIKVF. Written as DNA, the CDR3 is TGTGCCTCAGAGGAGTTGGGCAAAAAAATCAAGGTATTT.

This clone turned up a few times. TCRdb pairs this DNA with a much larger clone's protein that differs at residue 7, likely a read error; the protein shown was translated from the DNA. The CDR3 DNA reads TGTGCCACCTGGGATGGGCGTGAGTATTATAAGAAACTCTTT. Its translation: CATWDGREYYKKLF. The chain carries TRGV4 and TRGJ1 or TRGJ2. TCRdb carries no J gene annotation; the J gene was assigned here by matching the DNA with germline. J was trimmed by 4 bases and V by 0 bases; bases with no gene match: 6. The CDR3 runs to 14 residues. Germline lookup yields CDR1 EGSTGY and CDR2 YDSYTSSV.

This clone was seen repeatedly, ten times or more. The protein TCRdb gives is from a much larger clone and does not agree with this DNA's translation at residue 4, likely a read error; the protein shown here comes from the DNA. This specimen includes other DNA sequences encoding the same CDR3. V usage is TRGV9 and J usage is TRGJ1 or TRGJ2. As TCRdb names no J gene, one was assigned here on the basis of a DNA match to germline. Germline CDR1 GITISATS, CDR2 ISYDGTV (reference sequence). The CDR3 length is 14 residues. The CDR3 here is CALREVQCYYKKLF. The CDR3 DNA sequence: TGTGCCTTGCGGGAGGTGCAATGTTATTATAAGAAACTCTTT.

By sample fraction, this clone is large. J is TRGJ1 or TRGJ2 and V is TRGV2. V shed 0 bases, J shed 6 bases, and the junction held 5 bases outside the gene matches. The germline V gene has CDR1 EGSNGY and CDR2 YDSYNSKV. CDR3 length: 13 amino acids. CDR3 sequence: CATWDGLFYKKLF. The CDR3 nucleotides read TGTGCCACCTGGGACGGGCTTTTTTATAAGAAACTCTTT.